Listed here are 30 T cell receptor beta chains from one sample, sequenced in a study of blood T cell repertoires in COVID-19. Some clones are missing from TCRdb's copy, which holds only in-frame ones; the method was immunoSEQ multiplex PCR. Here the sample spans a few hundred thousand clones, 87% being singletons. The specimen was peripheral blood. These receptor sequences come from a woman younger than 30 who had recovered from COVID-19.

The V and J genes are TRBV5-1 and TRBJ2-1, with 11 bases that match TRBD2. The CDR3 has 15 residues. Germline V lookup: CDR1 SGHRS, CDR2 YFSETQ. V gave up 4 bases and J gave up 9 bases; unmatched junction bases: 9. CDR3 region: CASSALAGEGGEQFF. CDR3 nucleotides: TGCGCCAGCAGCGCACTAGCGGGAGAGGGTGGTGAGCAGTTCTTC.

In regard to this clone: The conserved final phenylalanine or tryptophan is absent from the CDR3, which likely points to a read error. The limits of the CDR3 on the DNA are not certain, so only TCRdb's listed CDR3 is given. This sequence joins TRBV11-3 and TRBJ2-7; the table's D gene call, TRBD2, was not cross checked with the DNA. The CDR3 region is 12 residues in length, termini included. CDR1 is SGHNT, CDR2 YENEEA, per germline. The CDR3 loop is CASSLGRACLLA.

CDR3 sequence reads: CASTLIAGGNNEQFF. For the CDR3, the DNA is TGTGCCAGCACCCTGATAGCGGGAGGTAACAATGAGCAGTTCTTC. V usage is TRBV6-5 and J usage is TRBJ2-1; TRBD2 aligns across 10 bases. The germline CDR1 and CDR2 sequences are MNHEY and SVGAGI. Losses at the gene ends were 7 bases for V and 5 bases for J; bases not matched to a gene: 8. CDR3 length equals 15 residues.

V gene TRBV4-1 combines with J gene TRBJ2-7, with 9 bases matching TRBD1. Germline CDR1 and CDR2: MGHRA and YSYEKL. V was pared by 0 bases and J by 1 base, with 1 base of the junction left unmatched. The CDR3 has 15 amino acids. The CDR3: CASSQEGTGSYEQYF. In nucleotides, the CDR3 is TGCGCCAGCAGCCAAGAAGGGACAGGGTCCTACGAGCAGTACTTC.

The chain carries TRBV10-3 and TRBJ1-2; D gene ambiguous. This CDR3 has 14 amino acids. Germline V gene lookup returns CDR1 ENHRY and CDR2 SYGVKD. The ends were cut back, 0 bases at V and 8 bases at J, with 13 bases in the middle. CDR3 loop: CAISESAGWYGYTF. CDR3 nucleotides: TGTGCCATCAGTGAGTCGGCAGGATGGTACGGCTACACCTTC.

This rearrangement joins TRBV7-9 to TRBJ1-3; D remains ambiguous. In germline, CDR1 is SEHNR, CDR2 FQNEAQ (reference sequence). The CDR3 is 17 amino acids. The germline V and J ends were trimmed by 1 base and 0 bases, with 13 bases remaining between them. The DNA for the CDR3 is TGTGCCAGCAGCTTAGTGGCGGAGATAATCTCTGGAAACACCATATATTTT. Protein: CASSLVAEIISGNTIYF.

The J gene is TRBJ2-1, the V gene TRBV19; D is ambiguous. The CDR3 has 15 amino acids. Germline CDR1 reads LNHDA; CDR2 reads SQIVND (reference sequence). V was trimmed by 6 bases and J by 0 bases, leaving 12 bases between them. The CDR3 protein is CASRAGWSSYNEQFF. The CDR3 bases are TGTGCCAGTAGGGCCGGGTGGAGCTCCTACAATGAGCAGTTCTTC.

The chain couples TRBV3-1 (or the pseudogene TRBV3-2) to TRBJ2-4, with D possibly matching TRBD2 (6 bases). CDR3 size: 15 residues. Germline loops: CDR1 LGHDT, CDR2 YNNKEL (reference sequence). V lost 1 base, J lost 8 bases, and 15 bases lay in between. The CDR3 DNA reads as TGTGCCAGCAGCCAAGTGTTCAGCGGGTCGGACATTCAGTACTTC. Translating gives CASSQVFSGSDIQYF.

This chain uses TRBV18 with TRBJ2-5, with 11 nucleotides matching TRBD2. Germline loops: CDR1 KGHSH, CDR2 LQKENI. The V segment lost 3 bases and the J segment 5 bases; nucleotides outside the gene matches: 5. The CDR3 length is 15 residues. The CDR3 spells CASSPVASGRETQYF. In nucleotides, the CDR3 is TGTGCCAGCTCACCCGTGGCTAGCGGGAGGGAGACCCAGTACTTC.

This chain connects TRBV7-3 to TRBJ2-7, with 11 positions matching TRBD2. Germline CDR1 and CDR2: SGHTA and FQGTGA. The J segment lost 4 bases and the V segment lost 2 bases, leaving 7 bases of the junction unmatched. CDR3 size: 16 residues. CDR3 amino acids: CASSLGLGTSGYEQYF. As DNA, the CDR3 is TGTGCCAGCAGCTTAGGGCTTGGGACTAGCGGTTACGAGCAGTACTTC.

The chain's CDR3 is CASSSDSAEQYF. The CDR3 region has the DNA TGTGCCAGTAGTTCCGACAGCGCCGAGCAGTACTTC. V and J are TRBV19 and TRBJ2-7; possible D gene TRBD1, 5 bases. The length of the CDR3 is 12 residues. V was shortened by 5 bases and J by 6 bases, with 11 bases between the two germline ends. Germline V gene sequence: CDR1 LNHDA, CDR2 SQIVND (reference sequence).

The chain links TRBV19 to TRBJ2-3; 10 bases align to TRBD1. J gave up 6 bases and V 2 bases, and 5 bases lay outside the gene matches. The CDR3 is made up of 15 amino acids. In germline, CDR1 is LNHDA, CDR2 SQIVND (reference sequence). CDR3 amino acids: CASSIPGQGTDTQYF. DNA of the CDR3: TGTGCCAGTAGTATACCGGGACAGGGGACTGATACGCAGTATTTT.

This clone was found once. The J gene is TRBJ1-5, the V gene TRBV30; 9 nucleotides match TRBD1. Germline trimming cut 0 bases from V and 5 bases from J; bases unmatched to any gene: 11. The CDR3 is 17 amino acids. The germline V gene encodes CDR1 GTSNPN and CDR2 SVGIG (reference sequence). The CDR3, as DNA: TGTGCCTGGAGTGTACAAGGACAGGGGACGCCCTATCAGCCCCAGCATTTT. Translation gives CAWSVQGQGTPYQPQHF.

This CDR3 reads CASSMAQAIRSYGYTF. The DNA of the CDR3 is TGTGCCAGTAGTATGGCCCAGGCAATTCGGTCATATGGCTACACCTTC. The chain couples TRBV19 to TRBJ1-2; no reliable D call. The CDR3 length is 16 residues. The germline V gene has CDR1 LNHDA and CDR2 SQIVND (reference sequence). Trimming removed 3 bases from V and 5 bases from J, with 19 bases in between.

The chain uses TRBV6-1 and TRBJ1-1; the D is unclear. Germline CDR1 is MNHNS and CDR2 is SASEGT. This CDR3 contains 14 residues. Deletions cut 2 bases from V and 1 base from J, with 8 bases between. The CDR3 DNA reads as TGTGCCAGCAGTGAACGTGGCTCGAACACTGAAGCTTTCTTT. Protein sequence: CASSERGSNTEAFF.

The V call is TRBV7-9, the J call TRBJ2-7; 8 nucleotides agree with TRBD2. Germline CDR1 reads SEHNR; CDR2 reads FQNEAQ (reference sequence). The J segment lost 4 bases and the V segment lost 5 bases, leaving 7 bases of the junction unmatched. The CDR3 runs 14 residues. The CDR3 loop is CASSPAGGWYEQYF. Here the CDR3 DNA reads TGTGCCAGCAGCCCGGCGGGGGGCTGGTACGAGCAGTACTTC.

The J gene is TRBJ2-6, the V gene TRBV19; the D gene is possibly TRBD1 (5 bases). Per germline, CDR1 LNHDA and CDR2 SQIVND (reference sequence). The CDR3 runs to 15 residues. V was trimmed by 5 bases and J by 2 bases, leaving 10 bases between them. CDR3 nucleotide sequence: TGTGCCAGTAGTCAGACAGTGACTGGGGCCAACGTCCTGACTTTC. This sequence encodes CASSQTVTGANVLTF.

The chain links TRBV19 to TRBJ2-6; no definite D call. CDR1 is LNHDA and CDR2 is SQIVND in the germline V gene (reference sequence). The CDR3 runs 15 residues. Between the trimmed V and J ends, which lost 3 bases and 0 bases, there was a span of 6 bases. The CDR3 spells CASSISHSGANVLTF. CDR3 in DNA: TGTGCCAGTAGTATTTCCCACTCTGGGGCCAACGTCCTGACTTTC.

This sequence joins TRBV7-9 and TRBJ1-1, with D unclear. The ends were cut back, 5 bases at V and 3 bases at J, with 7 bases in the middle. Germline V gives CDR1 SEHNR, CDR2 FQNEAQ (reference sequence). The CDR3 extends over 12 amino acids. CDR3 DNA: TGTGCCAGCAGCCCTCGGTACACTGAAGCTTTCTTT. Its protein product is CASSPRYTEAFF.

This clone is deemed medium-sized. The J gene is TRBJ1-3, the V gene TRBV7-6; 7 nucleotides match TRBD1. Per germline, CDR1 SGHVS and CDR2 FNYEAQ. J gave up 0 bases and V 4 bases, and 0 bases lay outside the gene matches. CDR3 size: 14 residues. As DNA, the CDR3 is TGTGCCAGCAGCTGGGACAGCTCTGGAAACACCATATATTTT. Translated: CASSWDSSGNTIYF.

The CDR3 protein is CASSLALAGLSYEQYF. CDR3 sequence (DNA): TGTGCCAGCAGCTTAGCGCTAGCGGGGCTCTCCTACGAGCAGTACTTC. This sequence joins TRBV7-2 and TRBJ2-7, with 9 nucleotides matching TRBD2. V lost 0 bases to trimming and J lost 0 bases; unmatched junction nucleotides: 3. The CDR3 contains 16 residues. In germline, CDR1 is SGHTA, CDR2 FQGNSA.

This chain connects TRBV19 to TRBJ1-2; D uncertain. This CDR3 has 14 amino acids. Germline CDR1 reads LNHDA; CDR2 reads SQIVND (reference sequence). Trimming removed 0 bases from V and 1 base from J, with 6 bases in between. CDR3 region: CASSIDHSNYGYTF. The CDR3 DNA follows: TGTGCCAGTAGTATAGATCACAGTAACTATGGCTACACCTTC.

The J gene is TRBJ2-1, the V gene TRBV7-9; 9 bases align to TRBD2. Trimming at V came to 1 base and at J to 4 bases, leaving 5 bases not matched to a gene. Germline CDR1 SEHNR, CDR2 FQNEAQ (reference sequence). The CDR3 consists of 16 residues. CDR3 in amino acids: CASSLEGGRVYNEQFF. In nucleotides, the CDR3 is TGTGCCAGCAGCTTAGAGGGCGGGAGGGTTTACAATGAGCAGTTCTTC.

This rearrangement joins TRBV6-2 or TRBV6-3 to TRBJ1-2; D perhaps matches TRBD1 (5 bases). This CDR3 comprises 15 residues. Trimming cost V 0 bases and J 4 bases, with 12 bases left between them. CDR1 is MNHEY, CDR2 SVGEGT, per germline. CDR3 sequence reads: CASSYSGVSGYGYTF. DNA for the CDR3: TGTGCCAGCAGTTACTCAGGGGTATCTGGCTATGGCTACACCTTC.

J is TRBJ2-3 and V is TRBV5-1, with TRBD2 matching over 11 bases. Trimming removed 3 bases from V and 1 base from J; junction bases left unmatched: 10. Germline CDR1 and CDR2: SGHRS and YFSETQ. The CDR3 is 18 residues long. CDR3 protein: CASSSLAGERAGTDTQYF. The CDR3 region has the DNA TGCGCCAGCAGCTCACTAGCGGGAGAACGGGCGGGCACAGATACGCAGTATTTT.

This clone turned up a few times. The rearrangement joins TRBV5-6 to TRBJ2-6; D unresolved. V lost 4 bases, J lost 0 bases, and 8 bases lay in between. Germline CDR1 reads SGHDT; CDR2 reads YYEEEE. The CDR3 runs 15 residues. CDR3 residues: CASSLPPSGANVLTF. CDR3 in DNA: TGTGCCAGCAGCCTTCCCCCCTCTGGGGCCAACGTCCTGACTTTC.

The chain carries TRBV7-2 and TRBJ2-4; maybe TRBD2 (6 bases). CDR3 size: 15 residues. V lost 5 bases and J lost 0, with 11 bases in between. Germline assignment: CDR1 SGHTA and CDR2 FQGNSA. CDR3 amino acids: CASSAGLIAKNIQYF. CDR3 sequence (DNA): TGTGCCAGCAGCGCGGGACTTATAGCCAAAAACATTCAGTACTTC.

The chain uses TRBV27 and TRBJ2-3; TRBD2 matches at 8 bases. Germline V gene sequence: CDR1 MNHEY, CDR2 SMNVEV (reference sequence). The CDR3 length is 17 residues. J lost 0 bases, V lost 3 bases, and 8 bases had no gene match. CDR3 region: CASSFGTSGASTDTQYF. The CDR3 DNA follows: TGTGCCAGCAGTTTCGGAACTAGCGGAGCTAGCACAGATACGCAGTATTTT.

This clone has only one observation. The CDR3 coding sequence is TGTGCCAGCAGCGCCCGGGGCGTAGCGGGACAATACAATGAGCAGTTCTTC. Its protein product is CASSARGVAGQYNEQFF. The chain combines TRBV9 with TRBJ2-1; 8 bases line up with TRBD2. Germline lookup yields CDR1 SGDLS and CDR2 YYNGEE. The trim removed 3 bases at V and 4 bases at J, leaving 12 bases unmatched. The CDR3 consists of 17 residues.

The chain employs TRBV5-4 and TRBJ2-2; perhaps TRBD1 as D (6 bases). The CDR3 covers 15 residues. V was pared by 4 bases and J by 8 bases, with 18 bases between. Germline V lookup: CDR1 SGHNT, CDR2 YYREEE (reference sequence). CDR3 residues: CASSKQQGPRGELFF. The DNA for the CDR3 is TGTGCCAGCAGCAAACAACAGGGCCCTCGGGGGGAGCTGTTTTTT.